A single sample is the source of the 23 T cell receptor beta chains below, sequenced in a study of T cells in Graves' hyperthyroidism and ophthalmopathy. Researchers amplified the TCR beta CDR3 regions from RNA transcripts. RT-PCR in the first round (using the HTBI primer set) targeted the TCR CDR3. TCRdb processed the multiplex PCR reads anew with MiXCR; each CDR3 protein has one entry. Counted here are approximately 600,000 distinct CDR3 sequences, 14% occurring once; the ten biggest clones make up roughly 7.1%. The sequenced sample was blood. The receptor source for this set is a woman aged 18-30 years with Graves' ophthalmopathy.

On this clonotype itself: The junction shows a germline mismatch at one end, possibly a read error. The CDR3 protein is CASSQGPQTVYNEQFF. The CDR3 DNA is TGTGCCAGCAGTCAAGGACCTCAGACAGTATACAATGAGCAGTTCTTC. The chain carries TRBV3-1 and TRBJ2-1; perhaps TRBD1 as D (5 bases). The germline V gene has CDR1 LGHDT and CDR2 YNNKEL (reference sequence). The CDR3 contains 16 residues.

The chain couples TRBV28 to TRBJ2-7; the D gene is possibly TRBD2 (5 bases). The V gene lost 3 bases and the J gene lost 0 bases, with 9 bases spanning the gap. This CDR3 region has 14 residues. Germline lookup yields CDR1 MDHEN and CDR2 SYDVKM. CDR3 loop: CASSFEGFSYEQYF. The DNA for the CDR3 is TGTGCCAGCAGTTTTGAGGGTTTCTCCTACGAGCAGTACTTC.

In this sample, this clonotype turned up many times. The V gene is TRBV10-3, the J gene TRBJ2-7, with D unclear. Germline-derived CDR1 and CDR2 are ENHRY and SYGVKD. The length of the CDR3 is 16 residues. V shed 11 bases and J shed 2 bases, with 25 bases lying between them. The DNA for the CDR3 is TGTGCCGTCCTAATAACGGCCCTCCAATCCGCCTACGAGCAGTACTTC. Translating gives CAVLITALQSAYEQYF.

This clonotype was observed at least ten times. The chain combines TRBV7-2 with TRBJ2-3; 9 bases map to TRBD2. V shed 9 bases, J shed 7 bases, and the junction held 29 bases outside the gene matches. Germline assignment: CDR1 SGHTA and CDR2 FQGNSA. The CDR3 spans 20 residues. The CDR3 DNA is TGTGCCAGTCGTTCCGTGGCCCGCAAACTTGCGGGAGGGCCGGAGAATACGCAGTATTTT. As protein: CASRSVARKLAGGPENTQYF. Supplemented by reference TRBV7-2 and TRBJ2-3, the full variable domain reads GAGVSQSPSNKVTEKGKDVELRCDPISGHTALYWYRQSLGQGLEFLIYFQGNSAPDKSGLPSDRFSAERTGGSVSTLTIQRTQQEDSAVYLCASRSVARKLAGGPENTQYFGPGTRLTVL.

This clonotype was counted ten times or more. V gene TRBV4-3 combines with J gene TRBJ2-7; perhaps TRBD1 as D (5 bases). CDR3 length: 13 amino acids. Per germline, CDR1 LGHNA and CDR2 YSLEER. Trimming shortened V by 2 bases and J by 6 bases, and 11 bases separated the two germline ends. The CDR3 nucleotides read TGCGCCAGCAGCCAATCTACAGGTGGCGAGCAGTACTTC. The encoded protein is CASSQSTGGEQYF.

This clonotype appeared many times. This chain connects TRBV24-1 to TRBJ1-2; D unresolved. The CDR3 spans 12 residues. Trimming stripped 4 bases from V and 5 bases from J, with 7 bases between. CDR1 is KGHDR and CDR2 is SFDVKD in the germline V gene. CDR3 DNA: TGTGCCACCAGTGAGACGGGGTATGGCTACACCTTC. It is translated as CATSETGYGYTF.

Here the CDR3 reads CASSYTPRSDYNEQFF. Written as DNA, the CDR3 is TGTGCCAGCAGTTATACGCCTAGATCTGACTACAATGAGCAGTTCTTC. The V call is TRBV6-5, the J call TRBJ2-1, with no clear D. In germline, CDR1 is MNHEY, CDR2 SVGAGI. There are 16 residues in the CDR3. Trimming cost V 3 bases and J 3 bases, with 15 bases left between them.

The V gene is TRBV19, the J gene TRBJ1-4, with D perhaps matching TRBD1 (5 bases). Germline V CDR1 and CDR2: LNHDA, SQIVND (reference sequence). V lost 3 bases and J lost 8, with 13 bases in between. CDR3 length: 14 residues. CDR3 in amino acids: CASSIGGTPEKLFF. The CDR3 DNA reads as TGTGCCAGTAGTATCGGTGGGACGCCGGAAAAACTGTTTTTT.

Ten or more counts support this clonotype. The DNA of the CDR3 is TGCGCCAGCAGCCAAGAAGGCAGGGGCTCCTACGAGCAGTACTTC. Its translation is CASSQEGRGSYEQYF. The chain uses TRBV4-3 and TRBJ2-7; weak D call: TRBD1 (6 bases). The CDR3 length is 15 residues. Trimming left V 0 bases short and J 0 bases short, with 9 bases between. CDR1 LGHNA and CDR2 YSLEER come from the germline V gene.

This clonotype was counted many times. V is TRBV28 and J is TRBJ1-1; TRBD1 matches 9 bases. The CDR3 spans 10 residues. J lost 11 bases, V lost 8 bases, and 3 bases had no gene match. Looked up from germline, CDR1 is MDHEN and CDR2 is SYDVKM. The CDR3 spells CASGTGRAFF. CDR3 DNA: TGTGCCAGCGGGACAGGGCGGGCTTTCTTT.

The sample holds many counts of this clonotype. CDR3 bases: TGTGCCAGCAGCCAAGGTGTTCTGCCCAGCCATTCCTCCTACAATGAGCAGTTCTTC. Translated, it gives CASSQGVLPSHSSYNEQFF. This chain links TRBV3-1 with TRBJ2-1, with D unresolved. V was pared by 1 base and J by 0 bases, with 19 bases between. The CDR3 is 19 amino acids. Germline loops: CDR1 LGHDT, CDR2 YNNKEL (reference sequence).

This clonotype was recorded at least ten times. The chain joins TRBV12-5 to TRBJ1-1; weak D call: TRBD1 (6 bases). The CDR3 totals 13 residues. V was pared by 1 base and J by 11 bases, with 14 bases between. Germline CDR1 is LGHNT and CDR2 is FRNRAP. CDR3 residues: CASGLDWDMDAFF. The DNA of the CDR3 is TGTGCTAGTGGTTTGGATTGGGACATGGACGCTTTCTTT. Full variable domain (outside the CDR3, taken from reference TRBV12-5 and TRBJ1-1): DARVTQTPRHKVTEMGQEVTMRCQPILGHNTVFWYRQTMMQGLELLAYFRNRAPLDDSGMPKDRFSAEMPDATLATLKIQPSEPRDSAVYFCASGLDWDMDAFFGQGTRLTVV.

This clonotype came up many times. The V call is TRBV20-1, the J call TRBJ2-7, with 10 bases lining up with TRBD1. The CDR3 spans 19 residues. Per germline, CDR1 DFQATT and CDR2 SNEGSKA (reference sequence). The J segment lost 2 bases and the V segment lost 1 base, leaving 17 bases of the junction unmatched. CDR3 protein: CSARATFDRDRGWPYEQYF. CDR3 DNA: TGCAGTGCTAGAGCTACTTTCGATAGGGACAGGGGTTGGCCCTACGAGCAGTACTTC.

The chain joins TRBV20-1 to TRBJ2-1; either TRBD1 or TRBD2 may fit D (6 bases each). Germline values: CDR1 DFQATT, CDR2 SNEGSKA (reference sequence). The CDR3 is made up of 16 amino acids. V shed 2 bases and J shed 4 bases, with 18 bases lying between them. The CDR3: CSARLLGGPVYNEQFF. In nucleotides, the CDR3 is TGCAGTGCTAGACTCCTTGGGGGGCCGGTTTACAATGAGCAGTTCTTC.

This clonotype was detected only a few times. The V gene is TRBV11-3, the J gene TRBJ1-2; 9 nucleotides line up with TRBD1. The length of the CDR3 is 16 residues. With 6 bases clipped from V and 2 bases from J, the junction kept 10 bases outside the gene matches. Germline V CDR1 and CDR2: SGHNT, YENEEA. The CDR3 DNA reads TGTGCCAGCAGTCAACATACGGGACAGGGCAACTATGGCTACACCTTC. This codes for CASSQHTGQGNYGYTF.

The CDR3 sequence is CSARGARQETQYF. Written as DNA, the CDR3 is TGCAGTGCCAGGGGCGCACGCCAAGAGACCCAGTACTTC. The rearrangement uses TRBV20-1 and TRBJ2-5, with D perhaps matching TRBD1 (6 bases). CDR1 is DFQATT, CDR2 SNEGSKA, per germline (reference sequence). Trimming left V 6 bases short and J 1 base short, with 12 bases between. The CDR3 length is 13 residues.

This clonotype has ten or more counts. This chain links TRBV20-1 with TRBJ2-1, with D hard to call. This CDR3 contains 14 residues. Deletions cut 1 base from V and 8 bases from J, with 15 bases between. Per germline, CDR1 DFQATT and CDR2 SNEGSKA (reference sequence). The CDR3 coding sequence is TGCAGTGCTAGAGGCCCGGAAGGGTCGGATGAGCAGTTCTTC. Translation: CSARGPEGSDEQFF.

This clonotype was seen ten or more times. The chain joins TRBV10-3 to TRBJ2-3, with TRBD2 matching over 7 bases. This CDR3 has 15 amino acids. Unmatched junction bases numbered 5, after V lost 5 bases and J lost 0 bases. CDR1 ENHRY and CDR2 SYGVKD come from the germline V gene. CDR3 amino acids: CAISNSGASTDTQYF. The CDR3 nucleotides are TGTGCCATCAGTAACAGCGGGGCTAGCACAGATACGCAGTATTTT.

A few counts support this clonotype. The V call is TRBV18, the J call TRBJ1-4, with D possibly TRBD1 on 6 matching bases. Germline loops: CDR1 KGHSH, CDR2 LQKENI. The V and J ends lost 4 bases and 3 bases respectively, with 9 bases between them. This CDR3 comprises 14 residues. CDR3 in DNA: TGTGCCAGCTCACGGGACAACGCTAATGAAAAACTGTTTTTT. Residues: CASSRDNANEKLFF.

This clonotype has a handful of counts. CDR3 amino acids: CASSISGRIHNEQFF. Here the CDR3 DNA reads TGTGCCAGCAGCATCAGCGGGAGGATCCACAATGAGCAGTTCTTC. V gene TRBV11-2 combines with J gene TRBJ2-1; 9 nucleotides match TRBD2. The CDR3 is made up of 15 amino acids. The junction had 7 bases not matched to a gene; V was cut back by 5 bases and J by 5 bases. The germline CDR1 and CDR2 sequences are SGHAT and FQNNGV.

The sample holds many counts of this clonotype. CDR3 in DNA: TGTGCCAGCAGTTACTCGATTTACCCTAGCTCCTACGAGCAGTACTTC. It is translated as CASSYSIYPSSYEQYF. The chain employs TRBV6-5 and TRBJ2-7; no reliable D call. Germline CDR1 MNHEY, CDR2 SVGAGI. Trimming removed 0 bases from V and 0 bases from J, with 12 bases in between. The CDR3 spans 16 residues.

Points on this clonotype: This may be a read error, as it is one base from a much larger clone. The chain joins TRBV6-1 to TRBJ2-3; 8 nucleotides agree with TRBD1. This CDR3 contains 14 residues. With V trimmed by 8 bases and J by 4 bases, 8 bases remained unmatched. Germline V gene lookup returns CDR1 MNHNS and CDR2 SASEGT. The CDR3 sequence: CASSRTGSPDTQYF. The CDR3 DNA reads TGTGCCAGCTCCCGGACAGGGAGCCCAGATACGCAGTATTTT.

The chain is built from TRBV11-2 and TRBJ2-5; 10 bases are shared with TRBD2. Germline CDR1 and CDR2: SGHAT and FQNNGV. V lost 5 bases, J lost 4 bases, and 10 bases stayed unmatched. CDR3 length: 16 amino acids. CDR3 bases: TGTGCCAGCAGCCCAGCCCTAGCGGGAGAGGGAGAGACCCAGTACTTC. Protein: CASSPALAGEGETQYF.